These 22 T cell receptor beta chains came from one sample sequenced in a study of OX40 agonist ivuxolimab in advanced cancers. Only in-frame clones appear in the TCRdb table, and some are missing; sequencing was by immunoSEQ multiplex PCR. The sample has 35,000 to 50,000 clones, around 86% seen once. This material consisted of CD4+ or CD8+ T cells sorted from blood, taken in a trial of the OX40 agonist ivuxolimab. The receptors stem from an adult with an advanced solid tumor such as melanoma, head and neck, liver or kidney cancer.

V usage is TRBV10-3 and J usage is TRBJ2-3; no firm D call. The CDR3 is made up of 15 amino acids. V shed 5 bases and J shed 2 bases, with 14 bases lying between them. Germline-derived CDR1 and CDR2 are ENHRY and SYGVKD. The DNA of the CDR3 is TGTGCCATCAGTCCCCAGGAAGGGTCCACAGATACGCAGTATTTT. The encoded protein is CAISPQEGSTDTQYF.

The chain carries TRBV4-1 and TRBJ1-2; 7 bases agree with TRBD1. Looked up from germline, CDR1 is MGHRA and CDR2 is YSYEKL. The CDR3 is 14 amino acids. The ends lost 4 bases at V and 4 bases at J; junction bases unmatched: 6. This CDR3 is CASSPQGIGYGYTF. As DNA, the CDR3 is TGCGCCAGCAGCCCACAGGGGATCGGCTATGGCTACACCTTC.

This clone has a handful of counts. The chain recombines TRBV4-2 with TRBJ1-1, with D unclear. This CDR3 is built from 11 residues. Germline CDR1 is LGHNA and CDR2 is YNFKEQ. Trimming took 0 bases from V and 8 from J, leaving 4 bases between them. The DNA for the CDR3 is TGTGCCAGCAGCCAAGATAGAGAAGCTTTCTTT. The encoded protein is CASSQDREAFF.

The CDR3 region has the DNA TGTGCCAGCAGCGTAGTCGGGAGGAACACTGAAGCTTTCTTT. Its translation is CASSVVGRNTEAFF. The chain carries TRBV9 and TRBJ1-1; the D is unclear. Trimming shortened V by 0 bases and J by 1 base, and 7 bases separated the two germline ends. Germline lookup yields CDR1 SGDLS and CDR2 YYNGEE. This CDR3 is built from 14 residues.

V is TRBV6-5 and J is TRBJ2-5; the match to TRBD1 covers 7 bases. Germline-derived CDR1 and CDR2 are MNHEY and SVGAGI. V shed 2 bases, J shed 1 base, and the junction held 7 bases outside the gene matches. This CDR3 is 16 amino acids long. CDR3 DNA: TGTGCCAGCAGTTACCTGGGACAGCCGGTCCAAGAGACCCAGTACTTC. Translating it yields CASSYLGQPVQETQYF.

This clone occurred once. The chain recombines TRBV19 with TRBJ2-1, with D perhaps TRBD1 (5 bases). This CDR3 spans 15 amino acids. V was clipped by 7 bases and J by 0 bases, with 13 bases between them. Germline-derived CDR1 and CDR2 are LNHDA and SQIVND (reference sequence). The DNA for the CDR3 is TGTGCCAGTACATGGGGCGGACACTCCTACAATGAGCAGTTCTTC. Translating it yields CASTWGGHSYNEQFF.

This chain links TRBV19 with TRBJ2-7, with 8 bases matching TRBD1. Per germline, CDR1 LNHDA and CDR2 SQIVND (reference sequence). The CDR3 spans 11 residues. The CDR3 nucleotides read TGTGCGGCGGGACAGGTCTACGAGCAGTACTTC. Translated: CAAGQVYEQYF.

The gene calls are TRBV13 and TRBJ2-1; 7 positions agree with TRBD2. Germline trimming cut 5 bases from V and 3 bases from J; bases unmatched to any gene: 4. The CDR3 length is 14 residues. The germline gives CDR1 PRHDT, CDR2 FYEKMQ (reference sequence). The CDR3 region has the DNA TGTGCCAGCAGCCTGGGGGGGGTCTACAATGAGCAGTTCTTC. As protein: CASSLGGVYNEQFF.

This rearrangement joins TRBV13 to TRBJ2-7, with D possibly matching TRBD1 (5 bases). The ends were cut back, 0 bases at V and 4 bases at J, with 7 bases in the middle. There are 13 residues in the CDR3. Germline V gives CDR1 PRHDT, CDR2 FYEKMQ (reference sequence). CDR3 loop: CASSLGRAYEQYF. The CDR3 nucleotides read TGTGCCAGCAGCTTAGGCAGGGCGTACGAGCAGTACTTC. The whole variable domain, remainder taken from reference TRBV13 and TRBJ2-7, is AAGVIQSPRHLIKEKRETATLKCYPIPRHDTVYWYQQGPGQDPQFLISFYEKMQSDKGSIPDRFSAQQFSDYHSELNMSSLELGDSALYFCASSLGRAYEQYFGPGTRLTVT.

The chain uses TRBV11-3 and TRBJ2-5, with D perhaps TRBD1 or TRBD2 (5 bases each). Germline lookup yields CDR1 SGHNT and CDR2 YENEEA. The germline V and J ends were trimmed by 5 bases and 3 bases, with 13 bases remaining between them. The CDR3 spans 14 residues. CDR3 nucleotides: TGTGCCAGCAGCCCCTGGAGAGGGGAAGAGACCCAGTACTTC. Protein: CASSPWRGEETQYF.

The chain is built from TRBV27 and TRBJ1-1; 10 bases agree with TRBD1. Germline assignment: CDR1 MNHEY and CDR2 SMNVEV (reference sequence). CDR3 size: 15 residues. With V trimmed by 5 bases and J by 1 base, 4 bases remained unmatched. CDR3 amino acids: CASSPWTGGNTEAFF. DNA for the CDR3: TGTGCCAGCAGTCCCTGGACAGGGGGGAACACTGAAGCTTTCTTT.

The V and J genes are TRBV5-6 and TRBJ2-1; D uncertain. V lost 2 bases to trimming and J lost 9 bases, with 27 bases between them. The germline gives CDR1 SGHDT, CDR2 YYEEEE. CDR3 length: 18 residues. The CDR3 DNA follows: TGTGCCAGCAGCTTCGTCCATGTAAGTGGGCTCGTCCCTAGTGAGCAGTTCTTC. It encodes CASSFVHVSGLVPSEQFF. The variable domain in full, with the rest retrieved from reference TRBV5-6 and TRBJ2-1, is DAGVTQSPTHLIKTRGQQVTLRCSPKSGHDTVSWYQQALGQGPQFIFQYYEEEERQRGNFPDRFSGHQFPNYSSELNVNALLLGDSALYLCASSFVHVSGLVPSEQFFGPGTRLTVL.

V and J are TRBV15 and TRBJ2-1, with D possibly matching TRBD2 (6 bases). The germline V and J ends were trimmed by 0 bases and 3 bases, with 15 bases remaining between them. CDR3 length: 17 amino acids. Germline CDR1 is LNHNV and CDR2 is YYDKDF (reference sequence). The CDR3 coding sequence is TGTGCCACCAGCAGAGATCCAGAGGGAGCGGGCTACAATGAGCAGTTCTTC. This gives the protein CATSRDPEGAGYNEQFF.

This chain links TRBV27 with TRBJ1-6; unclear D gene. This CDR3 spans 13 amino acids. V lost 3 bases, J lost 10 bases, and 10 bases lay in between. Germline loops: CDR1 MNHEY, CDR2 SMNVEV (reference sequence). The CDR3 sequence is CASSFGLGSPLHF. CDR3 coding DNA: TGTGCCAGCAGTTTTGGCCTTGGGTCACCCCTCCACTTT.

This rearrangement joins TRBV13 to TRBJ2-6; D not resolved. CDR1 and CDR2 (germline): PRHDT, FYEKMQ (reference sequence). Trimming removed 0 bases from V and 4 bases from J, with 4 bases in between. CDR3 size: 14 residues. CDR3 in amino acids: CASSLGRGANVLTF. The CDR3 nucleotides read TGTGCCAGCAGCTTAGGGCGGGGGGCCAACGTCCTGACTTTC.

This sequence joins TRBV19 and TRBJ1-1, with 10 bases that match TRBD1. The CDR3 loop spans 16 amino acids. In germline, CDR1 is LNHDA, CDR2 SQIVND (reference sequence). Losses at the gene ends were 6 bases for V and 1 base for J; bases not matched to a gene: 8. In DNA form, the CDR3 reads TGTGCCAGTAGAATTTCCCGGGACAGGGGGAACACTGAAGCTTTCTTT. Amino acid sequence: CASRISRDRGNTEAFF. Complete variable domain (other parts from reference TRBV19 and TRBJ1-1): DGGITQSPKYLFRKEGQNVTLSCEQNLNHDAMYWYRQDPGQGLRLIYYSQIVNDFQKGDIAEGYSVSREKKESFPLTVTSAQKNPTAFYLCASRISRDRGNTEAFFGQGTRLTVV.

The chain links TRBV6-5 to TRBJ2-5; possible D gene TRBD2, 6 bases. The V end was cut by 6 bases, the J end by 0 bases, with 11 bases between. The CDR3 length is 14 residues. Germline V lookup: CDR1 MNHEY, CDR2 SVGAGI. The CDR3 loop reads CASRDWGDQETQYF. CDR3 bases: TGTGCCAGCAGAGACTGGGGGGACCAAGAGACCCAGTACTTC.

The chain is built from TRBV7-8 and TRBJ1-2; D unclear. This CDR3 contains 14 residues. Germline CDR1 reads SGHVS; CDR2 reads FQNEAQ. Trimming pared 2 bases from V and 4 bases from J, leaving 11 bases between. In DNA, the CDR3 is TGTGCCAGCAGCTTATGGCCCCCAGGCTATGGCTACACCTTC. Amino acids: CASSLWPPGYGYTF.

The chain is built from TRBV5-5 and TRBJ2-4; D might be TRBD1 (6 bases). The CDR3 is made up of 17 amino acids. Deletions cut 4 bases from V and 2 bases from J, with 19 bases between. Germline V CDR1 and CDR2: SGHKS, YYEKEE (reference sequence). The DNA of the CDR3 is TGTGCCAGCAGCATAGTGGGGGCCGGGGTAACCAAAAACATTCAGTACTTC. Translated: CASSIVGAGVTKNIQYF.

The V call is TRBV19, the J call TRBJ1-1, with D possibly TRBD1 on 6 matching bases. Trimming stripped 3 bases from V and 4 bases from J, with 12 bases between. This CDR3 contains 14 residues. The germline V gene encodes CDR1 LNHDA and CDR2 SQIVND (reference sequence). The CDR3 protein is CASSIRGRSTEAFF. CDR3 sequence (DNA): TGTGCCAGTAGTATTCGGGGGCGTAGCACTGAAGCTTTCTTT.

The V call is TRBV28, the J call TRBJ2-7; 10 nucleotides match TRBD1. V gave up 6 bases and J gave up 1 base; unmatched junction bases: 6. CDR3 length: 15 residues. CDR1 and CDR2 from the germline V gene are MDHEN and SYDVKM. DNA of the CDR3: TGTGCCAGCAGGGCTGACAGGGGGCTTTCCTACGAGCAGTACTTC. It encodes CASRADRGLSYEQYF.

The V and J genes are TRBV5-4 and TRBJ2-1; D is ambiguous. This CDR3 comprises 16 residues. The V and J ends lost 7 bases and 4 bases respectively, with 21 bases between them. Germline V gives CDR1 SGHNT, CDR2 YYREEE (reference sequence). The CDR3 reads CASSLVVGIIYNEQFF. CDR3 DNA: TGTGCCAGCTCCCTTGTTGTGGGGATCATTTACAATGAGCAGTTCTTC.